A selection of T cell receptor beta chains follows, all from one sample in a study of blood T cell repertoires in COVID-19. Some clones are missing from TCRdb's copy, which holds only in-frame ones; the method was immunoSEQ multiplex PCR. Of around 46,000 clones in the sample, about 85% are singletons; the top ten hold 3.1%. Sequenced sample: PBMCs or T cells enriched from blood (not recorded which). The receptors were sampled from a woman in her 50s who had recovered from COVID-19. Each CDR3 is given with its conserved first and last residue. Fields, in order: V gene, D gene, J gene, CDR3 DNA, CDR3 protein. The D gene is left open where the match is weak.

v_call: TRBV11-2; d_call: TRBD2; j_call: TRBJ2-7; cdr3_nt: TGTGCCAGCAGCCAAATAACTAGCGGGGGGCCCTCCTACGAGCAGTACTTC; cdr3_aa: CASSQITSGGPSYEQYF
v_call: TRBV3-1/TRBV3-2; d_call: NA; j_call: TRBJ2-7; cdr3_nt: TGTGCCAGCAGCCAAGATCGCCCCCTCCGGGAAAGCTCCTACGAGCAGTACTTC; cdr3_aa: CASSQDRPLRESSYEQYF
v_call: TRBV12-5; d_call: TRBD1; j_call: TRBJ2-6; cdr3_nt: TGTGCTAGTGGTACGGGACAGGGGTTATCTGGGGCCAACGTCCTGACTTTC; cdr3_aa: CASGTGQGLSGANVLTF
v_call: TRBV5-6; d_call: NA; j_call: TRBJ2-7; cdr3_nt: TGTGCCAGCAGCTACCCCCGGGACGAGCAGTACTTC; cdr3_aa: CASSYPRDEQYF
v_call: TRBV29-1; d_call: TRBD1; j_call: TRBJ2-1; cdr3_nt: TGCAGCGCCGGGACAGGGGGAAGGAATGAGCAGTTCTTC; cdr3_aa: CSAGTGGRNEQFF
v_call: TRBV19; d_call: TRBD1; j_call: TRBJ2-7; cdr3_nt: TGTGCCAGTAGTATAGATCGGACAGGGGTCTACGAGCAGTACTTC; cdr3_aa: CASSIDRTGVYEQYF
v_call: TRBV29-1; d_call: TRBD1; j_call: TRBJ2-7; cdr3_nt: TGCAGCGCCCGTGGACAGGGGGTAGGCGAGCAGTACTTC; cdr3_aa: CSARGQGVGEQYF
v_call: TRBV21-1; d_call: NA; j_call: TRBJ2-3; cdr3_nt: TGTGCCAGCAGCCCGATTAGCGGGGAGCTCACAGATACGCAGTATTTT; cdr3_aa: CASSPISGELTDTQYF
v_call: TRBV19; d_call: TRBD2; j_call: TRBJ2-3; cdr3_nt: TGTGCCAGTAGTATTGTAGCGGGGGGGTCAGATACGCAGTATTTT; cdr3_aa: CASSIVAGGSDTQYF
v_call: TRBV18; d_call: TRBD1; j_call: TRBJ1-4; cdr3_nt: TGTGCCAGCTCATCAACGACAGGGTCTGGGGAAAAACTGTTTTTT; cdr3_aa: CASSSTTGSGEKLFF
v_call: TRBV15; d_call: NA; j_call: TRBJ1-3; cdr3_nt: TGTGCCACCAGCAGAGACCAGGTCTCTGGAAACACCATATATTTT; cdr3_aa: CATSRDQVSGNTIYF
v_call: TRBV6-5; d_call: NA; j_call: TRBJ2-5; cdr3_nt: TGTGCCAGCAGCGAGGCCCCCTTACCGGTGACCCAGTACTTC; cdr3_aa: CASSEAPLPVTQYF
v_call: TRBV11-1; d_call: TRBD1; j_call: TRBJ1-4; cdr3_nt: TGTGCCAGCAGCTTAAACAGGGGGACTAATGAAAAACTGTTTTTT; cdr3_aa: CASSLNRGTNEKLFF
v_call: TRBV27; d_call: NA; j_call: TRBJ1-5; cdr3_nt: TGTGCCAGCAGTTTATACCGATTGGGCGGCAATCAGCCCCAGCATTTT; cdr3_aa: CASSLYRLGGNQPQHF
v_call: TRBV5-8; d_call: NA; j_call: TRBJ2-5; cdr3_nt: TGTGCCAGCAGCTCAAGATCCGGGTATCGGGAGACCCAGTACTTC; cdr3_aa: CASSSRSGYRETQYF